This entry lists 14 T cell receptor beta chains sequenced from one sample in a study of shared clonotypes between healthy human individuals. TCRdb's copy holds only in-frame clones and misses some; the assay was immunoSEQ multiplex PCR. The sample has about 470,000 clones, 75% to 85% seen once. Sequenced input: PBMCs. Receptors were obtained from a middle-aged woman in good health. Some clones in this sample may be carry-over from other donors' samples.

The chain recombines TRBV6-5 with TRBJ1-2; the D gene is possibly TRBD1 (5 bases). In germline, CDR1 is MNHEY, CDR2 SVGAGI. The CDR3 consists of 13 residues. The germline V and J ends were trimmed by 5 bases and 8 bases, with 15 bases remaining between them. DNA for the CDR3: TGTGCCAGCAGTCCCGAGGGGTTTGGCGGCTACACCTTC. This sequence encodes CASSPEGFGGYTF.

This clone was observed a single time. The J gene is TRBJ1-6, the V gene TRBV30, with D unclear. Trimming took 3 bases from V and 7 from J, leaving 16 bases between them. Germline-derived CDR1 and CDR2 are GTSNPN and SVGIG (reference sequence). The CDR3 length is 15 residues. As DNA, the CDR3 is TGTGCCTGGAGCACAACGGGATCCGGAAATTCACCCCTCCACTTT. It specifies CAWSTTGSGNSPLHF. Looking up the rest from reference TRBV30 and TRBJ1-6 gives the full variable domain: SQTIHQWPATLVQPVGSPLSLECTVEGTSNPNLYWYRQAAGRGLQLLFYSVGIGQISSEVPQNLSASRPQDRQFILSSKKLLLSDSGFYLCAWSTTGSGNSPLHFGNGTRLTVT.

The J gene is TRBJ2-3, the V gene TRBV9; D could derive from TRBD1 or TRBD2 (5 bases each). Germline V gives CDR1 SGDLS, CDR2 YYNGEE. Trimming removed 2 bases from V and 2 bases from J, with 24 bases in between. The CDR3 consists of 19 residues. CDR3: CASSVPGRQSSPFTDTQYF. CDR3 DNA: TGTGCCAGCAGCGTTCCGGGACGGCAGTCATCCCCGTTCACAGATACGCAGTATTTT.

CDR3 sequence (DNA): TGTGCCAGCAGTTCGCTACAGGGGGCGTTTTACACTGAAGCTTTCTTT. Translation gives CASSSLQGAFYTEAFF. The chain carries TRBV28 and TRBJ1-1; TRBD1 agrees at 9 bases. With V trimmed by 4 bases and J by 3 bases, 9 bases remained unmatched. CDR1 and CDR2 (germline): MDHEN, SYDVKM. The CDR3 contains 16 residues.

This chain links TRBV28 with TRBJ2-5; TRBD2 aligns across 12 bases. The germline gives CDR1 MDHEN, CDR2 SYDVKM. V shed 6 bases, J shed 11 bases, and the junction held 10 bases outside the gene matches. The CDR3 is 14 amino acids. The CDR3 protein is CASRTSGSAWEQYF. The CDR3 nucleotides read TGTGCCAGCAGGACTAGCGGGAGTGCGTGGGAGCAGTACTTC.

V is TRBV7-6 and J is TRBJ2-1; 9 nucleotides line up with TRBD2. J was trimmed by 2 bases and V by 4 bases; bases with no gene match: 3. The germline V gene has CDR1 SGHVS and CDR2 FNYEAQ. The CDR3 has 15 residues. CDR3 amino acids: CASSSRLAAYNEQFF. The CDR3 DNA reads TGTGCCAGCAGCTCAAGACTAGCGGCCTACAATGAGCAGTTCTTC. Together with reference TRBV7-6 and TRBJ2-1, the CDR3 gives the full variable domain: GAGVSQSPRYKVTKRGQDVALRCDPISGHVSLYWYRQALGQGPEFLTYFNYEAQQDKSGLPNDRFSAERPEGSISTLTIQRTEQRDSAMYRCASSSRLAAYNEQFFGPGTRLTVL.

J is TRBJ2-1 and V is TRBV5-1; D is perhaps TRBD1 or TRBD2 (5 bases each). Germline CDR1 is SGHRS and CDR2 is YFSETQ. Trimming cost V 4 bases and J 5 bases, with 10 bases left between them. This CDR3 region has 13 residues. The CDR3 DNA follows: TGCGCCAGCAGCAGGGACGTCAACAATGAGCAGTTCTTC. It yields the protein CASSRDVNNEQFF.

V is TRBV2 and J is TRBJ2-5, with a weak D call TRBD1 (5 bases). Trimming cost V 3 bases and J 5 bases, with 10 bases left between them. This CDR3 has 13 residues. Germline-derived CDR1 and CDR2 are SNHLY and FYNNEI. Here the CDR3 DNA reads TGTGCCAGCAGTGAGGGGCTAGATGAGACCCAGTACTTC. Its protein is CASSEGLDETQYF. Filled out from reference TRBV2 and TRBJ2-5, the complete variable domain reads EPEVTQTPSHQVTQMGQEVILRCVPISNHLYFYWYRQILGQKVEFLVSFYNNEISEKSEIFDDQFSVERPDGSNFTLKIRSTKLEDSAMYFCASSEGLDETQYFGPGTRLLVL.

The chain combines TRBV28 with TRBJ1-5, with D possibly matching TRBD1 (6 bases). Trimming shortened V by 3 bases and J by 7 bases, and 22 bases separated the two germline ends. The CDR3 is 17 amino acids. CDR1 is MDHEN and CDR2 is SYDVKM in the germline V gene. The CDR3: CASSLGWGARGRQPQHF. CDR3 nucleotides: TGTGCCAGCAGTTTGGGCTGGGGGGCCCGCGGACGGCAGCCCCAGCATTTT.

This chain uses TRBV4-3 with TRBJ2-7; D is perhaps TRBD2 (5 bases). Trimming left V 0 bases short and J 4 bases short, with 10 bases between. This CDR3 region has 14 residues. Germline CDR1 is LGHNA and CDR2 is YSLEER. This CDR3 is CASSQDGRGYEQYF. The DNA for the CDR3 is TGCGCCAGCAGCCAAGATGGTCGGGGTTACGAGCAGTACTTC.

This chain uses TRBV9 with TRBJ2-3; 8 bases align to TRBD1. V lost 4 bases, J lost 5 bases, and 12 bases stayed unmatched. Germline V gene sequence: CDR1 SGDLS, CDR2 YYNGEE. The CDR3 is 16 amino acids. The CDR3 sequence is CASSPTSGQGGDTQYF. CDR3 bases: TGTGCCAGCAGCCCGACAAGTGGACAGGGCGGAGATACGCAGTATTTT.

The chain has TRBV25-1 and TRBJ1-1; 7 nucleotides align to TRBD1. The CDR3 runs 17 residues. V trimming: 5 bases; J trimming: 4 bases; junction bases outside the gene matches: 16. CDR1 is MGHDK and CDR2 is SYGVNS in the germline V gene. CDR3: CASSSRISQGSGTEAFF. CDR3 nucleotides: TGTGCCAGCAGTTCCCGGATATCACAGGGGAGTGGCACTGAAGCTTTCTTT.

The rearrangement links TRBV10-3 to TRBJ2-2; no definite D call. The CDR3 is 16 residues long. Looked up from germline, CDR1 is ENHRY and CDR2 is SYGVKD. V lost 0 bases and J lost 0, with 8 bases in between. CDR3 loop: CAISESRTANTGELFF. CDR3 sequence (DNA): TGTGCCATCAGTGAGTCGCGCACAGCGAACACCGGGGAGCTGTTTTTT.

The chain recombines TRBV7-9 with TRBJ2-2, with D possibly matching TRBD1 (5 bases). Trimming removed 0 bases at V and 6 bases at J, with 8 bases between. The CDR3 consists of 14 residues. Germline-derived CDR1 and CDR2 are SEHNR and FQNEAQ (reference sequence). In DNA, the CDR3 is TGTGCCAGCAGCTTAGCATCAGGGTCCGGGGAGCTGTTTTTT. Protein sequence: CASSLASGSGELFF.